The clone carrying this TCR beta chain has a single count. This CDR3 has 14 amino acids. CDR1 and CDR2 from the germline V gene are KGHSH and LQKENI. Trimming stripped 3 bases from V and 5 bases from J, with 13 bases between. While infection was still active, Seattle patients were enrolled and then followed longitudinally. Authors' processing steps: From reference gene primer amplification, estimates of nucleated cell counts were derived. Sequencing was performed with immunoSEQ multiplex PCR; in TCRdb, only in-frame clones are kept and a portion is missing. V and J calls plus clone size are reproduced from that table; the DNA served to infer D and trimming. The sample yields about 200,000 clones, 85% to 95% seen once. This specimen comes from a study of blood T cell repertoires in COVID-19. Study information: Researchers got acute and convalescent COVID-19 samples from the United States, Italy and Spain.

Material: peripheral blood. V is TRBV18 and J is TRBJ2-5; D remains ambiguous. The source is a man aged 25 to 40 with COVID-19, enrolled during active disease. In nucleotides, the CDR3 is TGTGCCAGCTCACCGTTACAGAAGTGGGAGACCCAGTACTTC. Translation gives CASSPLQKWETQYF.